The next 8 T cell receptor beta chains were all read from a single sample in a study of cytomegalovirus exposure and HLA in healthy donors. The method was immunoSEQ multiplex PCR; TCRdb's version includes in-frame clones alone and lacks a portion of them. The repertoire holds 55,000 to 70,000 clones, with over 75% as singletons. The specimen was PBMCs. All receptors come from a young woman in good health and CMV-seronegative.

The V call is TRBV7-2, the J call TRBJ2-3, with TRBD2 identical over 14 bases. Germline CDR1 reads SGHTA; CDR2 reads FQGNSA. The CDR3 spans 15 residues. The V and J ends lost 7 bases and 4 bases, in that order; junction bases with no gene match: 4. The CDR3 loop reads CASIRLAGGADTQYF. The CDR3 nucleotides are TGTGCCAGCATCCGACTAGCGGGAGGGGCAGATACGCAGTATTTT.

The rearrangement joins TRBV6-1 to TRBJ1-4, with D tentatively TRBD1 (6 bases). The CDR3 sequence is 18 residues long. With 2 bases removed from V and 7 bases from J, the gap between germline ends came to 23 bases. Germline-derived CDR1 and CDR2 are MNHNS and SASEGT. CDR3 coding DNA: TGTGCCAGCAGTGAAAAGCTGCGCGTTACGGGGGGCGGTGAAAAACTGTTTTTT. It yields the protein CASSEKLRVTGGGEKLFF.

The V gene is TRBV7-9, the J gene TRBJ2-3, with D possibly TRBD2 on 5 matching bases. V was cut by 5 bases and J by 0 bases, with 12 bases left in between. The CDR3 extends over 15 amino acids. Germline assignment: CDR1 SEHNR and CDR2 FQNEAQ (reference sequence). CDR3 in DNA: TGTGCCAGCAGCGAAAGCGGCCTTAGCACAGATACGCAGTATTTT. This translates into CASSESGLSTDTQYF.

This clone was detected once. The CDR3 nucleotides read TGTGCCATCAGCGGGAACACCGGGGAGCTGTTTTTT. Its translation is CAISGNTGELFF. This chain joins TRBV6-5 and TRBJ2-2; D possibly corresponds to TRBD2 (5 bases). This CDR3 contains 12 residues. Trimming left V 10 bases short and J 1 base short, with 7 bases between. Germline values: CDR1 MNHEY, CDR2 SVGAGI.

This CDR3 reads CATNGGEGDGYTF. The CDR3 bases are TGTGCCACTAACGGGGGGGAGGGTGATGGCTACACCTTC. V usage is TRBV10-3 and J usage is TRBJ1-2, with a tentative D call TRBD1 (5 bases). Germline values: CDR1 ENHRY, CDR2 SYGVKD. The V end lost 10 bases, the J end lost 6 bases, and 18 bases lay between the germline ends. CDR3 length equals 13 residues.

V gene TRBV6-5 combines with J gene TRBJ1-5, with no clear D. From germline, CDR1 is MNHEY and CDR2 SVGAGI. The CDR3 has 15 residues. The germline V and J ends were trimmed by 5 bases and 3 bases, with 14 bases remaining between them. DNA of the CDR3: TGTGCCAGCAGTCACGAGCGAGGGTCCAATCAGCCCCAGCATTTT. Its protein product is CASSHERGSNQPQHF.

This CDR3 reads CASTRWGGGKGYTF. CDR3 coding DNA: TGTGCCAGCACCCGATGGGGAGGGGGGAAGGGCTACACCTTC. The V call is TRBV28, the J call TRBJ1-2, with D possibly being TRBD1 (6 bases). The length of the CDR3 is 14 residues. The germline V gene has CDR1 MDHEN and CDR2 SYDVKM. Trimming took 7 bases from V and 8 from J, leaving 20 bases between them.

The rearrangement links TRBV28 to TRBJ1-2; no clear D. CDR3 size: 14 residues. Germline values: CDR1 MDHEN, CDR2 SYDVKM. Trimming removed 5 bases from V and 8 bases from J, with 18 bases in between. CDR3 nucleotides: TGTGCCAGCAGTGGTGGATCGGGAGTAGGGGGCTACACCTTC. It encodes CASSGGSGVGGYTF.